Listed below are T cell receptor beta chains from one sample, sequenced in a study of cytomegalovirus exposure and HLA in healthy donors. The repertoire was sequenced with immunoSEQ multiplex PCR; TCRdb's copy has only in-frame clones and lacks some. The table records about 34,000 clones, 55% to 80% of them present only once. Sequencing input: PBMCs. These receptors came from a man aged 35 to 55 in good health and CMV-seropositive. The CDR3 runs from the conserved cysteine through the conserved F or W. D genes are given only for firm matches. Size is omitted from some rows. Given values are once, few, many or a class for expanded clones.

NA NA 15 TRBJ2-6 TRBV10-2 CATVDSDSGANVLTF TGCGCCACCGTTGACAGTGACTCTGGGGCCAACGTCCTGACTTTC
NA NA 13 TRBJ2-7 TRBV19 CASTPRPPYEQYF TGTGCCAGTACCCCGAGGCCTCCCTACGAGCAGTACTTC
NA NA 15 TRBJ1-6 TRBV5-4 CASSLDSSPTSPLHF TGTGCCAGCAGCTTAGATTCATCCCCTACTTCACCCCTCCACTTT
NA TRBD2 18 TRBJ2-1 TRBV5-4 CASSYGLAGGDSYNEQFF TGTGCCAGCAGCTACGGACTAGCGGGGGGGGACTCCTACAATGAGCAGTTCTTC
NA TRBD1 11 TRBJ1-1 TRBV29-1 CSVLTGREAFF TGCAGCGTGCTGACAGGGCGTGAAGCTTTCTTT
NA TRBD1 13 TRBJ1-3 TRBV18 CASSWGQGNTIYF TGTGCCAGCTCCTGGGGACAGGGAAACACCATATATTTT
NA NA 12 TRBJ1-2 TRBV11-3 CASSSYDYGYTF TGTGCCAGCAGCTCCTACGACTATGGCTACACCTTC
few TRBD1 11 TRBJ1-1 TRBV20-1 CSGQGRTEAFF TGCAGTGGACAGGGGCGCACTGAAGCTTTCTTT
NA NA 13 TRBJ1-1 TRBV6-1 CASSREPNTEAFF TGTGCCAGCAGTCGGGAACCGAACACTGAAGCTTTCTTT
NA NA 16 TRBJ2-4 TRBV13 CASSNTGILAKNIQYF TGTGCCAGCAGCAATACAGGGATACTAGCCAAAAACATTCAGTACTTC
NA NA 15 TRBJ1-1 TRBV2 CASRFGTPMNTEAFF TGTGCCAGCAGGTTTGGGACACCAATGAACACTGAAGCTTTCTTT
NA TRBD1 15 TRBJ2-5 TRBV27 CASRPEGALRETQYF TGTGCCAGCAGACCCGAGGGGGCCCTAAGGGAGACCCAGTACTTC
NA NA 12 TRBJ2-5 TRBV19 CASTHREGTQYF TGTGCCAGTACCCACAGGGAGGGGACCCAGTACTTC
NA TRBD1 16 TRBJ2-7 TRBV5-1 CASSLAAGTGTYEQYF TGCGCCAGCAGCTTGGCAGCTGGGACAGGGACCTACGAGCAGTACTTC
NA TRBD1 15 TRBJ1-2 TRBV7-9 CASSRPGQDNYGYTF TGTGCCAGCAGCCGTCCGGGACAGGACAACTATGGCTACACCTTC
few NA 16 TRBJ2-3 TRBV5-1 CASSLEGGALADTQYF TGCGCCAGCAGCTTGGAGGGGGGGGCCCTCGCAGATACGCAGTATTTT
NA TRBD2 19 TRBJ2-1 TRBV28 CASSLSPLAGSTLANEQFF TGTGCCAGCAGTTTATCCCCACTAGCGGGGTCCACCCTAGCCAATGAGCAGTTCTTC
few TRBD1 16 TRBJ2-1 TRBV9 CASSLSGQGTYNEQFF TGTGCCAGCAGCCTCTCTGGACAGGGGACCTACAATGAGCAGTTCTTC
once NA 11 TRBJ1-1 TRBV18 CASSPDTQAFF TGTGCCAGCTCCCCGGACACCCAAGCTTTCTTT
NA NA 13 TRBJ1-1 TRBV28 CASSPGLNTEAFF TGTGCCAGCAGTCCAGGTTTGAACACTGAAGCTTTCTTT
NA TRBD1 16 TRBJ1-5 TRBV27 CASSLRTGVSNQPQHF TGTGCCAGCAGTTTACGGACAGGAGTTAGCAATCAGCCCCAGCATTTT
few TRBD2 14 TRBJ2-7 TRBV9 CASSVAGGPYEQYF TGTGCCAGCAGCGTAGCGGGGGGGCCCTACGAGCAGTACTTC
NA NA 13 TRBJ2-5 TRBV9 CASSVAREETQYF TGTGCCAGCAGCGTAGCTCGGGAAGAGACCCAGTACTTC
NA TRBD1 14 TRBJ1-1 TRBV6-5 CASSASGTAHRRLF TGTGCCAGCAGTGCCTCCGGGACAGCCCATCGACGCCTCTTT
NA NA 13 TRBJ2-1 TRBV14 CASSQERLGNLFF TGTGCCAGCAGCCAAGAGAGGTTAGGAAATCTGTTCTTC